Listed below are T cell receptor beta chains from one sample, sequenced in a study of blood T cell repertoires in COVID-19. Only in-frame clones appear in the TCRdb table, and some are missing; sequencing was by immunoSEQ multiplex PCR. This table holds about 220,000 clones, about 85% found once. Source material: PBMCs or T cells enriched from blood (not recorded which). The origin of the receptors is a woman in her 30s who had recovered from COVID-19. Each CDR3 is given with its conserved first and last residue. D genes are given only for firm matches. Size is omitted from some rows. Given values are once, few, many or a class for expanded clones.

CDR3 DNA,CDR3 protein,clone size,J gene,D gene,V gene
TGTGCCAGCAGCTTAGTGGAGGTAACGACCTACAATGAGCAGTTCTTC,CASSLVEVTTYNEQFF,medium-sized,TRBJ2-1,.,TRBV7-9
TGTGCCAGCAGCTTGGAGGTGGGCGCGGGCTCTAACTATGGCTACACCTTC,CASSLEVGAGSNYGYTF,.,TRBJ1-2,.,TRBV5-8
TGTGCCAGCAGCAGCTGGACAGGGGGCAACTATGGCTACACCTTC,CASSSWTGGNYGYTF,.,TRBJ1-2,TRBD1,TRBV2
TGTGCCAGCAGTTCAGGGGTAGAGACCCAGTACTTC,CASSSGVETQYF,.,TRBJ2-5,.,TRBV12-3/TRBV12-4
TGTGCCAGTAGGTATGGACAGGGCCTTTCCTATGGCTACACCTTC,CASRYGQGLSYGYTF,.,TRBJ1-2,TRBD1,TRBV19
TGTGCCAGCAGTCAACGGTCTGCAGGGCCCGAAAAACTGTTTTTT,CASSQRSAGPEKLFF,once,TRBJ1-4,.,TRBV2
TGTGCCAGCAGCGTAGGGGGGACAGGTGAAGCTTTCTTT,CASSVGGTGEAFF,.,TRBJ1-1,TRBD1,TRBV9
TGTGCCAGCAGGTACGGGACACAATCCTACAATGAGCAGTTCTTC,CASRYGTQSYNEQFF,.,TRBJ2-1,.,TRBV27
TGTGCCAGTAGAATCCAGGGGGCGAACTATGGCTACACCTTC,CASRIQGANYGYTF,.,TRBJ1-2,TRBD1,TRBV19
TGTGCCAGCACCCCCCGGCTAGCGGGGGGGCTGGGCACCGGGGAGCTGTTTTTT,CASTPRLAGGLGTGELFF,.,TRBJ2-2,TRBD2,TRBV6-2/TRBV6-3
TGTGCCAGCAGCTTAGTAATGGGCCAGGGGGCCCAGGAGGGTCAGCCCCAGCATTTT,CASSLVMGQGAQEGQPQHF,.,TRBJ1-5,TRBD1,TRBV7-9
TGTGCCAGCAGCTGGGGAGGGGGGCGATCATATTCACCCCTCCACTTT,CASSWGGGRSYSPLHF,once,TRBJ1-6,.,TRBV5-8
TGTGCCAGCTCACCAGAAACGGGCACTGAAGCTTTCTTT,CASSPETGTEAFF,.,TRBJ1-1,.,TRBV18
TGTGCCAGCAGGGAAGTCGGGAATCAGCCCCAGCATTTT,CASREVGNQPQHF,.,TRBJ1-5,.,TRBV6-1
TGTGCCACCAGCAGAGATAGCCGGAAAGAAGCTTTCTTT,CATSRDSRKEAFF,few,TRBJ1-1,.,TRBV15